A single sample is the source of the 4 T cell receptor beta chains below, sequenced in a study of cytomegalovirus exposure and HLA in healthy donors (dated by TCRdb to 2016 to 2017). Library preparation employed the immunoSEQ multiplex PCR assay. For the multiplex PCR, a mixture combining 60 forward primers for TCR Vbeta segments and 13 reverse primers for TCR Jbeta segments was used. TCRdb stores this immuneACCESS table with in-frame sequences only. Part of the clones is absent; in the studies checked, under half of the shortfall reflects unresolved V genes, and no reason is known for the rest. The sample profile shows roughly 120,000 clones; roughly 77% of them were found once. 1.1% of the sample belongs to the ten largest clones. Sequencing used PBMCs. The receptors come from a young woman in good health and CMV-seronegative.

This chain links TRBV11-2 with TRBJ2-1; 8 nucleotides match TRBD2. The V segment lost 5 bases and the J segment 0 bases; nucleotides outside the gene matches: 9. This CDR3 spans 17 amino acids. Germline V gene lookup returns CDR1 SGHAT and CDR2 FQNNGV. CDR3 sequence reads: CASSLGLGGSSYNEQFF. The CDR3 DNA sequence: TGTGCCAGCAGCCTGGGACTAGGAGGCAGCTCCTACAATGAGCAGTTCTTC.

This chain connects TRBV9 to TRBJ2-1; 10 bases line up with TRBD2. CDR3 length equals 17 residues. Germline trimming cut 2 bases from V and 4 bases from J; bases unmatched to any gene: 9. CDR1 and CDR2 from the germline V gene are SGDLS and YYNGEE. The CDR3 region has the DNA TGTGCCAGCAGCGTCGATTGGACTAGCGGAACTTACAATGAGCAGTTCTTC. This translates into CASSVDWTSGTYNEQFF.

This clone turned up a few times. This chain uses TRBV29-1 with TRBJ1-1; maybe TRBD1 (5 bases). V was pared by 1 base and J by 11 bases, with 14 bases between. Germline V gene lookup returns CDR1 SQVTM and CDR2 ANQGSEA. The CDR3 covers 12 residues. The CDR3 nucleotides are TGCAGCGTTGAAGCCCTCAGGGCCGGGGCTTTCTTT. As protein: CSVEALRAGAFF.

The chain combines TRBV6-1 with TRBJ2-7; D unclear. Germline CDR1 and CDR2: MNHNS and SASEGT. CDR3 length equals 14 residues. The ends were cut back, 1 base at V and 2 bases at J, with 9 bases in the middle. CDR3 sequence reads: CASSEVWATYEQYF. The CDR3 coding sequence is TGTGCCAGCAGTGAAGTTTGGGCGACCTACGAGCAGTACTTC.